These T cell receptor beta chains were read from a single sample in a study of blood T cell repertoires in COVID-19. The method was immunoSEQ multiplex PCR; TCRdb's version includes in-frame clones alone and lacks a portion of them. The sample contains approximately 500,000 clones, less than 90% of which appear only once. The sample was peripheral blood. The source of these receptors is a woman aged 45 to 65 with COVID-19, enrolled during active disease. Each CDR3 is given with its conserved first and last residue. Each record gives: V gene, D gene, clone size, CDR3 length, J gene, CDR3 DNA, CDR3 protein. A D gene is named only where the DNA matches it firmly. Some rows have no size entry. The others give once, few or many, or a class for an expanded clone.

V gene: TRBV7-6
D gene: .
clone size: .
CDR3 length: 14
J gene: TRBJ2-2
CDR3 DNA: TGTGCCAGCAGCTTAGCGTCGGACACCGGGGAGCTGTTTTTT
CDR3 protein: CASSLASDTGELFF

V gene: TRBV27
D gene: TRBD1
clone size: .
CDR3 length: 15
J gene: TRBJ1-1
CDR3 DNA: TGTGCCAGCAGTCTAAACCCCGGGACAGCCACTGAAGCTTTCTTT
CDR3 protein: CASSLNPGTATEAFF

V gene: TRBV30
D gene: TRBD1
clone size: .
CDR3 length: 13
J gene: TRBJ2-7
CDR3 DNA: TGTGCCTGGAGAGAGCTCTTTGGACAGGGGTGGCACTTC
CDR3 protein: CAWRELFGQGWHF

V gene: TRBV18
D gene: .
clone size: .
CDR3 length: 11
J gene: TRBJ1-1
CDR3 DNA: TGTGCCAGCTCACCGAGTGGTGAAGCTTTCTTT
CDR3 protein: CASSPSGEAFF

V gene: TRBV28
D gene: .
clone size: .
CDR3 length: 17
J gene: TRBJ1-2
CDR3 DNA: TGTGCCAGCAGTTCCCCTGGAGCTCCAGGGAAAACTTATGGCTACACCTTC
CDR3 protein: CASSSPGAPGKTYGYTF

V gene: TRBV3-1/TRBV3-2
D gene: TRBD2
clone size: .
CDR3 length: 14
J gene: TRBJ2-1
CDR3 DNA: TGTGCCAGCAGCCCGCCGACTAGCCCCAATGAGCAGTTCTTC
CDR3 protein: CASSPPTSPNEQFF

V gene: TRBV28
D gene: .
clone size: .
CDR3 length: 14
J gene: TRBJ1-2
CDR3 DNA: TGTGCCAGCAAAAATAGGGGACTATACTATGGCTACACCTTC
CDR3 protein: CASKNRGLYYGYTF

V gene: TRBV28
D gene: .
clone size: .
CDR3 length: 14
J gene: TRBJ1-2
CDR3 DNA: TGTGCCAGCAGTTTATCGGACAGCTTCTATGGCTACACCTTC
CDR3 protein: CASSLSDSFYGYTF

V gene: TRBV25-1
D gene: .
clone size: .
CDR3 length: 11
J gene: TRBJ1-1
CDR3 DNA: TGTGCCAGCAGTGGCGTCACTGAAGCTTTCTTT
CDR3 protein: CASSGVTEAFF

V gene: TRBV5-1
D gene: TRBD2
clone size: .
CDR3 length: 14
J gene: TRBJ2-5
CDR3 DNA: TGCGCCAGCAGCCGCCAGCGGGGACAAGAGACCCAGTACTTC
CDR3 protein: CASSRQRGQETQYF

V gene: TRBV9
D gene: .
clone size: .
CDR3 length: 15
J gene: TRBJ2-4
CDR3 DNA: TGTGCCAGCAGCCCCCGAGCTAGCGACAGAAACATTCAGTACTTC
CDR3 protein: CASSPRASDRNIQYF

V gene: TRBV6-5
D gene: .
clone size: .
CDR3 length: 15
J gene: TRBJ1-1
CDR3 DNA: TGTGCCAGCGGGATAGGTATGCGGGCGAACACTGAAGCTTTCTTT
CDR3 protein: CASGIGMRANTEAFF

V gene: TRBV5-4
D gene: .
clone size: .
CDR3 length: 15
J gene: TRBJ1-4
CDR3 DNA: TGTGCCAGCAGCCCGAAGGGTACCGGGGGGGAAAAACTGTTTTTT
CDR3 protein: CASSPKGTGGEKLFF

V gene: TRBV5-8
D gene: .
clone size: .
CDR3 length: 12
J gene: TRBJ1-2
CDR3 DNA: TGTGCCAGCAGCTTGGGGCAGGGCGGCTACACCTTC
CDR3 protein: CASSLGQGGYTF

V gene: TRBV7-3
D gene: TRBD2
clone size: .
CDR3 length: 14
J gene: TRBJ2-1
CDR3 DNA: TGTGCCAGCAGCTTTTATTCCGGGGGGGATGAGCAGTTCTTC
CDR3 protein: CASSFYSGGDEQFF

V gene: TRBV3-1/TRBV3-2
D gene: TRBD1
clone size: once
CDR3 length: 15
J gene: TRBJ1-2
CDR3 DNA: TGTGCCAGCAGCCAAGGTACTCTCGGGACAGGTGGCTACACCTTC
CDR3 protein: CASSQGTLGTGGYTF

V gene: TRBV6-5
D gene: .
clone size: .
CDR3 length: 15
J gene: TRBJ1-6
CDR3 DNA: TGTGCCAGCACTCTGAGGGAATCCTATAATTCACCCCTCCACTTT
CDR3 protein: CASTLRESYNSPLHF

V gene: TRBV4-1
D gene: .
clone size: .
CDR3 length: 15
J gene: TRBJ2-7
CDR3 DNA: TGCGCCAGCAGCCAAGATAAAAGCGGCGCCTACGAGCAGTACTTC
CDR3 protein: CASSQDKSGAYEQYF

V gene: TRBV4-1
D gene: .
clone size: .
CDR3 length: 16
J gene: TRBJ2-7
CDR3 DNA: TGCGCCAGCAGCCAAGAGGGTGGCGGCGCTACCTACGAGCAGTACTTC
CDR3 protein: CASSQEGGGATYEQYF

V gene: TRBV24-1
D gene: .
clone size: once
CDR3 length: 13
J gene: TRBJ1-4
CDR3 DNA: TGTGCCACCAGTGCCCCAGGGGATGAAAAACTGTTTTTT
CDR3 protein: CATSAPGDEKLFF

V gene: TRBV15
D gene: TRBD1
clone size: .
CDR3 length: 17
J gene: TRBJ1-1
CDR3 DNA: TGTGCCACCAGCAGTCGCGCCCGGGACAGTCTCCCTGCAGAAGCTTTCTTT
CDR3 protein: CATSSRARDSLPAEAFF

V gene: TRBV6-5
D gene: .
clone size: .
CDR3 length: 15
J gene: TRBJ2-5
CDR3 DNA: TGTGCCAGCAGTTACTCGGGGGCTGGTGAAGAGACCCAGTACTTC
CDR3 protein: CASSYSGAGEETQYF

V gene: TRBV19
D gene: TRBD1
clone size: .
CDR3 length: 22
J gene: TRBJ2-4
CDR3 DNA: TGTGCCAGTAGTATAGGACCGGTGTTCTGGAGACAGGGGGATTCGGCCAAAAACATTCAGTACTTC
CDR3 protein: CASSIGPVFWRQGDSAKNIQYF

V gene: TRBV11-2
D gene: .
clone size: .
CDR3 length: 13
J gene: TRBJ1-1
CDR3 DNA: TGTGCCAGCAGCTTAGATCAGGGGACCCAAGCTTTCTTT
CDR3 protein: CASSLDQGTQAFF

V gene: TRBV5-4
D gene: TRBD2
clone size: few
CDR3 length: 16
J gene: TRBJ2-5
CDR3 DNA: TGTGCCAGCAGCTTCGGCGCGGGGGATTACCAAGAGACCCAGTACTTC
CDR3 protein: CASSFGAGDYQETQYF

V gene: TRBV27
D gene: .
clone size: once
CDR3 length: 14
J gene: TRBJ1-2
CDR3 DNA: TGTGCCAGCAGTAGAGCACATCAGGGTCCGGGCTACACCTTC
CDR3 protein: CASSRAHQGPGYTF

V gene: TRBV27
D gene: .
clone size: .
CDR3 length: 15
J gene: TRBJ2-7
CDR3 DNA: TGTGCCAGCAGTAGGCCAGGAGGATCCACCTACGAGCAGTACTTC
CDR3 protein: CASSRPGGSTYEQYF

V gene: TRBV2
D gene: .
clone size: .
CDR3 length: 11
J gene: TRBJ1-1
CDR3 DNA: TGTGCCACTTTGGGGGGCACTGAAGCTTTCTTT
CDR3 protein: CATLGGTEAFF

V gene: TRBV11-2
D gene: TRBD1
clone size: once
CDR3 length: 16
J gene: TRBJ1-2
CDR3 DNA: TGTGCCAGCAGCCGTCAAGGAGACAGGGGATACTATGGCTACACCTTC
CDR3 protein: CASSRQGDRGYYGYTF

V gene: TRBV4-1
D gene: .
clone size: .
CDR3 length: 16
J gene: TRBJ1-6
CDR3 DNA: TGCGCCAGCAGCCCCGCTAAAGGACAGAATAATTCACCCCTCCACTTT
CDR3 protein: CASSPAKGQNNSPLHF

V gene: TRBV4-1
D gene: TRBD1
clone size: .
CDR3 length: 21
J gene: TRBJ1-1
CDR3 DNA: TGCGCCAGCAGCCAAGTTCCGGGACAGGGAATAGCCGGCACTTCGGACACTGAAGCTTTCTTT
CDR3 protein: CASSQVPGQGIAGTSDTEAFF

V gene: TRBV27
D gene: .
clone size: .
CDR3 length: 12
J gene: TRBJ2-7
CDR3 DNA: TGTGCCAGCGGGGACATGGCCTACGAGCAGTACTTC
CDR3 protein: CASGDMAYEQYF

V gene: TRBV5-1
D gene: .
clone size: .
CDR3 length: 16
J gene: TRBJ1-6
CDR3 DNA: TGCGCCAGCAGCTTGGGCTGGGGCAGAGTGTTCTCACCCCTCCACTTT
CDR3 protein: CASSLGWGRVFSPLHF

V gene: TRBV3-1/TRBV3-2
D gene: .
clone size: .
CDR3 length: 15
J gene: TRBJ2-7
CDR3 DNA: TGTGCCAGCAGCCTTCAGGGGACGAGCTCCTACGAGCAGTACTTC
CDR3 protein: CASSLQGTSSYEQYF

V gene: TRBV4-2
D gene: .
clone size: .
CDR3 length: 15
J gene: TRBJ2-3
CDR3 DNA: TGTGCCAGCAGCCCGCTAGTCAATCACACAGATACGCAGTATTTT
CDR3 protein: CASSPLVNHTDTQYF

V gene: TRBV5-1
D gene: TRBD1
clone size: .
CDR3 length: 14
J gene: TRBJ1-4
CDR3 DNA: TGCGCCAGCAGCTCGGGACAGGACAATGAAAAACTGTTTTTT
CDR3 protein: CASSSGQDNEKLFF

V gene: TRBV12-3/TRBV12-4
D gene: .
clone size: .
CDR3 length: 13
J gene: TRBJ1-2
CDR3 DNA: TGTGCCAGCAGCCTTACAGGGTCTTTAGGCTACACCTTC
CDR3 protein: CASSLTGSLGYTF